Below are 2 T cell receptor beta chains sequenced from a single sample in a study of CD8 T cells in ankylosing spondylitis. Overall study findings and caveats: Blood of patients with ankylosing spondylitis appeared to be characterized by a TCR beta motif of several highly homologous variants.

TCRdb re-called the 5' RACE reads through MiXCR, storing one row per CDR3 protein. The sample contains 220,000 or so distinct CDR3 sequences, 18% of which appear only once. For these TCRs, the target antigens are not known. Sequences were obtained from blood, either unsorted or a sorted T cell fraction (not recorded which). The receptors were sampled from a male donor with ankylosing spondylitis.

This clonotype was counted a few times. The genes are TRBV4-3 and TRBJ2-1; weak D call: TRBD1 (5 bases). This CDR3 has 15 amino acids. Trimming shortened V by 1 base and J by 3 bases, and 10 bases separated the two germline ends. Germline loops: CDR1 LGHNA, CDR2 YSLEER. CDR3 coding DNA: TGCGCCAGCAGCCAAGTTGTAGGGGTCTACAATGAGCAGTTCTTC. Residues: CASSQVVGVYNEQFF.

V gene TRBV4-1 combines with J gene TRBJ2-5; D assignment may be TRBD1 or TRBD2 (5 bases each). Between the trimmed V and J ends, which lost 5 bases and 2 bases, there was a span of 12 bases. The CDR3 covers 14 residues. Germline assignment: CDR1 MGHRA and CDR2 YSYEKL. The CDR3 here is CASSDRDGQETQYF. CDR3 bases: TGCGCCAGCAGCGACCGGGACGGACAAGAGACCCAGTACTTC.